The 24 T cell receptor beta chains reported below all come from one sample, sequenced in a study of OX40 agonist ivuxolimab in advanced cancers. The data were produced by immunoSEQ multiplex PCR, yet TCRdb's version contains in-frame clones alone and is incomplete. The sample lists some 140,000 clones, around 93% occurring once. The sample was CD4+ or CD8+ T cells sorted from blood, taken in a trial of the OX40 agonist ivuxolimab. The receptors were sampled from an adult with an advanced solid tumor such as melanoma, head and neck, liver or kidney cancer.

This chain links TRBV7-9 with TRBJ1-1; no definite D call. The CDR3 has 14 amino acids. V was pared by 0 bases and J by 3 bases, with 8 bases between. The germline gives CDR1 SEHNR, CDR2 FQNEAQ (reference sequence). In DNA, the CDR3 is TGTGCCAGCAGCTTAGCAGGAGGGCACACTGAAGCTTTCTTT. As protein: CASSLAGGHTEAFF.

The chain is built from TRBV6-5 and TRBJ2-2; possibly TRBD1 or TRBD2 for D (6 bases each). V lost 5 bases, J lost 3 bases, and 13 bases lay in between. Germline V gene sequence: CDR1 MNHEY, CDR2 SVGAGI. The length of the CDR3 is 15 residues. The CDR3 sequence is CASSRGRGDTGELFF. CDR3 nucleotide sequence: TGTGCCAGCAGTCGGGGTAGGGGGGACACCGGGGAGCTGTTTTTT.

This chain connects TRBV7-2 to TRBJ1-2, with 7 bases matching TRBD1. CDR3 length: 13 residues. With V trimmed by 5 bases and J by 8 bases, 8 bases remained unmatched. Germline CDR1 reads SGHTA; CDR2 reads FQGNSA. CDR3 loop: CASSPRGREGYTF. CDR3 bases: TGTGCCAGCAGCCCCAGGGGGAGAGAAGGCTACACCTTC.

The V call is TRBV7-3, the J call TRBJ1-1; D ambiguous. Trimming left V 3 bases short and J 1 base short, with 9 bases between. The germline V gene encodes CDR1 SGHTA and CDR2 FQGTGA. The CDR3 runs to 14 residues. For the CDR3, the DNA is TGTGCCAGCAGCTTCGGAGGCGGGAACACTGAAGCTTTCTTT. It encodes CASSFGGGNTEAFF.

The chain couples TRBV6-5 to TRBJ2-7; 9 nucleotides agree with TRBD2. With 0 bases clipped from V and 4 bases from J, the junction kept 4 bases outside the gene matches. CDR1 is MNHEY and CDR2 is SVGAGI in the germline V gene. The CDR3 consists of 15 residues. The CDR3 sequence is CASSYSHLAGYEQYF. The CDR3 DNA reads as TGTGCCAGCAGTTACTCGCACCTAGCGGGGTACGAGCAGTACTTC.

V and J are TRBV18 and TRBJ2-5, with 7 nucleotides matching TRBD1. Gene TRBJ2-7 matches the end of the DNA better, so the J call may be wrong. In germline, CDR1 is KGHSH, CDR2 LQKENI. There are 15 residues in the CDR3. The CDR3 region has the DNA TGTGCCAGCTCCGCGATCGGGACAGATATCTACGAGCAGTACTTC. Translation gives CASSAIGTDIYEQYF.

V gene TRBV7-2 combines with J gene TRBJ2-7; no clear D. Trimming pared 3 bases from V and 0 bases from J, leaving 15 bases between. Germline CDR1 SGHTA, CDR2 FQGNSA. This CDR3 spans 16 amino acids. CDR3 DNA sequence: TGTGCCAGCAGCTTTTTATTGTTGGCGGACTCCTACGAGCAGTACTTC. Its protein product is CASSFLLLADSYEQYF.

The chain uses TRBV18 and TRBJ1-2; D not certain. Germline values: CDR1 KGHSH, CDR2 LQKENI. The V end lost 3 bases, the J end lost 9 bases, and 20 bases lay between the germline ends. This CDR3 region has 15 residues. CDR3 region: CASSPPELIPWSYTF. DNA for the CDR3: TGTGCCAGCTCACCCCCGGAGTTGATACCATGGAGCTACACCTTC.

The chain uses TRBV15 and TRBJ1-1; TRBD1 aligns across 7 bases. V shed 8 bases and J 1 base; nucleotides not matched to a gene: 7. The CDR3 spans 14 residues. The V gene's germline CDR1 is LNHNV and CDR2 YYDKDF (reference sequence). The CDR3 nucleotides read TGTGCCACCGGTAAGGGGGCTGGGAACACTGAAGCTTTCTTT. It translates to CATGKGAGNTEAFF. Based on the CDR3 plus reference TRBV15 and TRBJ1-1, the full variable domain is DAMVIQNPRYQVTQFGKPVTLSCSQTLNHNVMYWYQQKSSQAPKLLFHYYDKDFNNEADTPDNFQSRRPNTSFCFLDIRSPGLGDTAMYLCATGKGAGNTEAFFGQGTRLTVV.

This chain links TRBV7-9 with TRBJ2-5; 7 bases line up with TRBD1. The junction had 7 bases not matched to a gene; V was cut back by 2 bases and J by 4 bases. Germline V lookup: CDR1 SEHNR, CDR2 FQNEAQ (reference sequence). The CDR3 is made up of 15 amino acids. CDR3 sequence (DNA): TGTGCCAGCAGCTTACGGCAGGGGGTTGGAGAGACCCAGTACTTC. Protein: CASSLRQGVGETQYF. The full variable domain, with the rest looked up from reference TRBV7-9 and TRBJ2-5, is DTGVSQNPRHKITKRGQNVTFRCDPISEHNRLYWYRQTLGQGPEFLTYFQNEAQLEKSRLLSDRFSAERPKGSFSTLEIQRTEQGDSAMYLCASSLRQGVGETQYFGPGTRLLVL.

V and J are TRBV27 and TRBJ1-1, with 7 bases that match TRBD1. The CDR3 is 14 amino acids. Germline V lookup: CDR1 MNHEY, CDR2 SMNVEV (reference sequence). The trim removed 8 bases at V and 0 bases at J, leaving 6 bases unmatched. Here the CDR3 reads CASFPRGMNTEAFF. The DNA of the CDR3 is TGTGCCAGCTTTCCCAGGGGGATGAACACTGAAGCTTTCTTT.

This clone was counted only a few times. This chain connects TRBV6-4 to TRBJ2-1; D perhaps matches TRBD2 (5 bases). The CDR3 runs to 17 residues. V was clipped by 4 bases and J by 0 bases, with 16 bases between them. Germline assignment: CDR1 MRHNA and CDR2 SNTAGT. The CDR3 DNA is TGTGCCAGCAGTGTACTCAGCGGCCGGGTCTCCTACAATGAGCAGTTCTTC. This codes for CASSVLSGRVSYNEQFF.

In its sample, this clone was seen a few times. Other DNA sequences within the sample encode an identical CDR3. The chain combines TRBV7-2 with TRBJ1-2; 8 bases match TRBD1. CDR3 size: 16 residues. V shed 2 bases and J 7 bases; nucleotides not matched to a gene: 12. CDR1 is SGHTA, CDR2 FQGNSA, per germline. The CDR3 protein is CASSLPNRGWGLGYTF. The CDR3 DNA reads as TGTGCCAGCAGCTTACCTAACAGGGGGTGGGGGCTTGGCTACACCTTC.

J is TRBJ1-1 and V is TRBV7-3; D unclear. The V gene's germline CDR1 is SGHTA and CDR2 FQGTGA. The CDR3 has 13 amino acids. V was trimmed by 4 bases and J by 1 base, leaving 7 bases between them. The CDR3 region is CASSYDTNTEAFF. As DNA, the CDR3 is TGTGCCAGCAGCTACGACACGAACACTGAAGCTTTCTTT.

This clone was seen a handful of times. The V gene is TRBV15, the J gene TRBJ2-1; D tentatively reads TRBD1 or TRBD2 (5 bases each). Germline assignment: CDR1 LNHNV and CDR2 YYDKDF (reference sequence). The CDR3 spans 22 residues. Trimming took off 0 bases at V and 4 bases at J, with 31 bases between the two ends. The CDR3: CATSRDRIGNMGTSGKYNEQFF. The CDR3 bases are TGTGCCACCAGCAGAGATCGAATCGGGAATATGGGGACCTCAGGCAAATACAATGAGCAGTTCTTC.

The chain links TRBV6-5 to TRBJ1-2, with a tentative D call TRBD1 (5 bases). V dropped 6 bases and J dropped 4 bases, with 18 bases sitting between them. This CDR3 is 15 amino acids long. Germline-derived CDR1 and CDR2 are MNHEY and SVGAGI. The DNA for the CDR3 is TGTGCCAGCAGCCCTACAGGAGCAATGACCTATGGCTACACCTTC. Protein sequence: CASSPTGAMTYGYTF.

The CDR3 loop reads CASSWARQPPNYGYTF. CDR3 DNA: TGTGCCAGCAGCTGGGCCCGGCAGCCACCTAACTATGGCTACACCTTC. V is TRBV5-4 and J is TRBJ1-2; D unclear. This CDR3 comprises 16 residues. V was trimmed by 3 bases and J by 0 bases, leaving 15 bases between them. Germline CDR1 SGHNT, CDR2 YYREEE (reference sequence).

The V call is TRBV30, the J call TRBJ2-7, with D perhaps TRBD1 (6 bases). The CDR3 is 11 amino acids. The V and J ends lost 5 bases and 6 bases respectively, with 11 bases between them. The V gene's germline CDR1 is GTSNPN and CDR2 SVGIG (reference sequence). This chain's CDR3 is CAWSTGFEQYF. DNA of the CDR3: TGTGCCTGGTCTACAGGGTTCGAGCAGTACTTC. The full variable domain, in which reference TRBV30 and TRBJ2-7 provide the parts outside the CDR3, is SQTIHQWPATLVQPVGSPLSLECTVEGTSNPNLYWYRQAAGRGLQLLFYSVGIGQISSEVPQNLSASRPQDRQFILSSKKLLLSDSGFYLCAWSTGFEQYFGPGTRLTVT.

This clone was counted only a few times. The chain recombines TRBV5-1 with TRBJ2-7; 12 bases fit TRBD1. This CDR3 comprises 15 residues. The V segment lost 3 bases and the J segment 2 bases; nucleotides outside the gene matches: 3. Germline-derived CDR1 and CDR2 are SGHRS and YFSETQ. Here the CDR3 reads CASSWGTGGAYEQYF. As DNA, the CDR3 is TGCGCCAGCAGCTGGGGGACAGGGGGCGCCTACGAGCAGTACTTC.

Concerning this clone: Other DNA sequences in this sample translate to the same CDR3. The rearrangement uses TRBV6-5 and TRBJ1-2; possible D gene TRBD1, 5 bases. Germline V gene sequence: CDR1 MNHEY, CDR2 SVGAGI. The CDR3 runs to 14 residues. V lost 0 bases and J 2 bases, leaving 7 bases between the germline ends. The CDR3 region is CASSYSSGNYGYTF. Written as DNA, the CDR3 is TGTGCCAGCAGTTACTCGTCAGGGAACTATGGCTACACCTTC.

V usage is TRBV5-1 and J usage is TRBJ2-7, with TRBD1 identical over 7 bases. V trimming: 4 bases; J trimming: 3 bases; junction bases outside the gene matches: 4. The germline gives CDR1 SGHRS, CDR2 YFSETQ. This CDR3 has 13 residues. CDR3 protein: CASSDRALYEQYF. As DNA, the CDR3 is TGCGCCAGCAGCGACAGGGCCCTCTACGAGCAGTACTTC.

The chain uses TRBV6-5 and TRBJ1-2, with 9 nucleotides matching TRBD1. The CDR3 spans 14 residues. Germline values: CDR1 MNHEY, CDR2 SVGAGI. The V and J ends lost 6 bases and 2 bases, in that order; junction bases with no gene match: 4. The CDR3 DNA follows: TGTGCCAGCAGGACCGGACAGGGGAACTATGGCTACACCTTC. Translation gives CASRTGQGNYGYTF.

CDR3 sequence (DNA): TGTGCCAGCAGCTTAGGCGGGGCAGGGGGCTTTGGGGAGCAGTTCTTC. Amino acids: CASSLGGAGGFGEQFF. This chain joins TRBV7-2 and TRBJ2-1; 8 nucleotides agree with TRBD1. The CDR3 is made up of 16 amino acids. Trimming removed 1 base from V and 10 bases from J; junction bases left unmatched: 12. CDR1 SGHTA and CDR2 FQGNSA come from the germline V gene.

The chain carries TRBV10-1 and TRBJ1-4; D not certain. The V end was cut by 3 bases, the J end by 0 bases, with 8 bases between. There are 15 residues in the CDR3. Looked up from germline, CDR1 is WNHNN and CDR2 is SYGVQD (reference sequence). This CDR3 is CASSEGSTTNEKLFF. The DNA of the CDR3 is TGCGCCAGCAGTGAAGGATCCACAACTAATGAAAAACTGTTTTTT.